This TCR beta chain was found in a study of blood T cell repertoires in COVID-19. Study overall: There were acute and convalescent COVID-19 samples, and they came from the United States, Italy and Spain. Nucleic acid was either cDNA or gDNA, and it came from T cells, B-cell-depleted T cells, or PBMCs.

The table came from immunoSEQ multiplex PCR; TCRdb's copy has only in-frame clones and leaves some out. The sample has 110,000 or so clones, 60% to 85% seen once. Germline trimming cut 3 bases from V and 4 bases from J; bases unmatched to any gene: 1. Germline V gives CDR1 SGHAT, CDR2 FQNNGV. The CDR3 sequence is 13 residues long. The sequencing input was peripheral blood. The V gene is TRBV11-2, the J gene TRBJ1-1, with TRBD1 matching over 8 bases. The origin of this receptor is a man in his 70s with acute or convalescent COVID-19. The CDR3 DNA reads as TGTGCCAGCAGCTTGACAGGGGTCACTGAAGCTTTCTTT. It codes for CASSLTGVTEAFF.